This TCR beta chain comes out of a study of cytomegalovirus exposure and HLA in healthy donors. Overall study findings and caveats: The HLA-A and HLA-B alleles of most subjects were reportedly predicted accurately from TCR beta sequences. Immune exposure data for these donors was limited to CMV serostatus.

The CDR3 has 15 residues. In germline, CDR1 is SGHRS, CDR2 YFSETQ. The J segment lost 3 bases and the V segment lost 0 bases, leaving 2 bases of the junction unmatched. Regarding this clone: Its specificity is unknown.

In the PCR, 60 Vbeta and 13 Jbeta primers were used. The data were produced by immunoSEQ multiplex PCR, yet TCRdb's version contains in-frame clones alone and is incomplete. Of a few hundred thousand clones in the sample, approximately 80% were seen once. The sample consisted of PBMCs. This clonotype originated in a girl aged 2 to 9 in good health and CMV-seronegative. This chain connects TRBV5-1 to TRBJ2-3; 9 positions agree with TRBD2. The CDR3 DNA reads TGCGCCAGCAGCTTGGGACTAGCGGTTACAGATACGCAGTATTTT. Its translation: CASSLGLAVTDTQYF.